A selection of T cell receptor beta chains follows, all from one sample in a study of spatial heterogeneity in lung cancer. One entry per CDR3 protein results from TCRdb running MiXCR on the 5' RACE reads. The data show 6,000 or so distinct CDR3 sequences, around 13% seen once. The material sequenced was normal lung tissue next to the tumor, taken at surgery. These receptors were taken from a male donor with early-stage non-small cell lung cancer. The CDR3 runs from the conserved cysteine through the conserved F or W. Fields, in order: D gene, clone size, J gene, V gene, CDR3 DNA, CDR3 protein. A D gene is named only where the DNA matches it firmly. Clone size, where shown, is once, few, many, or a class for clones that have expanded.

TRBD2	medium-sized	TRBJ2-5	TRBV5-1	TGCGCCAGCAGCTTGGGACTAGCGGGAGTCGGGGGAGAGACCCAGTACTTC	CASSLGLAGVGGETQYF
TRBD2	once	TRBJ2-4	TRBV20-1	TGCAGTGCTAGAGCGGGAGGGGCAAACATTCAGTACTTC	CSARAGGANIQYF
.	.	TRBJ1-1	TRBV2	TGTGCCAGCAGCACCCGCGTTGAAGCTTTCTTT	CASSTRVEAFF
TRBD1	many	TRBJ2-4	TRBV4-2	TGTGCCAGCAGCCAACTACAGGGGAAAAACATTCAGTACTTC	CASSQLQGKNIQYF
.	many	TRBJ1-5	TRBV10-3	TGTGCCATCAGCGACAGTAGCAATCAGCCCCAGCATTTT	CAISDSSNQPQHF
.	many	TRBJ1-1	TRBV20-1	TGCAGTGCAAGGTTACAGCTGACGAACACTGAAGCTTTCTTT	CSARLQLTNTEAFF
.	once	TRBJ1-2	TRBV12-3/TRBV12-4	TGTGCCAGCAGCCTGGGGCGGATCTATGGCTACACCTTC	CASSLGRIYGYTF
TRBD1	few	TRBJ1-2	TRBV6-5	TGTGCCAGCAGTGGGGGGACAGGGCAAGGCTACACCTTC	CASSGGTGQGYTF
TRBD1	medium-sized	TRBJ1-2	TRBV7-8	TGTGCCAGCAGCCCCCGGGACAGGCTCCCGCCGTCCTATGGCTACACCTTC	CASSPRDRLPPSYGYTF
TRBD1	medium-sized	TRBJ2-5	TRBV11-2	TGTGCCAGCAGCCTGGGACAGATAAAAGAGACCCAGTACTTC	CASSLGQIKETQYF
TRBD1	medium-sized	TRBJ2-2	TRBV7-3	TGTGCCAGCAGCCTAAGTCCGACAGGGGCGAACACCGGGGAGCTGTTTTTT	CASSLSPTGANTGELFF
TRBD2	many	TRBJ2-3	TRBV6-5	TGTGCCAGCAGCCGAACCTGGGGGGGTGTAGGATCAGATACGCAGTATTTT	CASSRTWGGVGSDTQYF
.	medium-sized	TRBJ2-1	TRBV7-8	TGTGCCAGCAGCTTCCAGGGGGGCTCCTACAATGAGCAGTTCTTC	CASSFQGGSYNEQFF
TRBD2	many	TRBJ2-1	TRBV5-6	TGTGCCAGCAGCCTGCTCGGTTTTACGGGAGGGGCGTACAATGAGCAGTTCTTC	CASSLLGFTGGAYNEQFF
.	many	TRBJ2-3	TRBV20-1	TGCAGTGCTCTAAGCGTGCCGTTGACAGATACGCAGTATTTT	CSALSVPLTDTQYF
.	many	TRBJ1-2	TRBV19	TGTGCCAGTACCATGGACGGACTCGGCTACACCTTC	CASTMDGLGYTF
TRBD1	.	TRBJ1-4	TRBV4-3	TGCGCCAGCAGCCAAGAGAGGAGACAGGGAAATGAAAAACTGTTTTTT	CASSQERRQGNEKLFF
.	medium-sized	TRBJ2-2	TRBV2	TGTGCCAGCAGTTTCAGGGCGAACACCGGGGAGCTGTTTTTT	CASSFRANTGELFF
.	many	TRBJ1-6	TRBV11-2	TGTGCCAGCAGCTTAGAAGCCAAAAGCTCACCCCTCCACTTT	CASSLEAKSSPLHF
.	.	TRBJ2-6	TRBV7-8	TGTGCCAGCAGCTTATTGGACTCTGGGGCCAACGTCCTGACTTTC	CASSLLDSGANVLTF
TRBD2	many	TRBJ2-3	TRBV5-1	TGCGCCAGCACCGCAGCGGGAGGGCGTGCAGATACGCAGTATTTT	CASTAAGGRADTQYF
.	many	TRBJ1-4	TRBV7-9	TGTGCCAGCAGCTTAACGGTCAACGGCGAAAAACTGTTTTTT	CASSLTVNGEKLFF